What follows are 25 T cell receptor beta chains derived from one specimen sequenced in a study of T cells in Graves' hyperthyroidism and ophthalmopathy. From RNA transcripts, TCR beta CDR3 regions were amplified. Carried out on the TCR CDR3, a first-round RT-PCR used the HTBI primer set. A single record per CDR3 protein comes from TCRdb applying MiXCR to the multiplex PCR reads. The sample lists 130,000 or so distinct CDR3 sequences, approximately 24% occurring once. The sequenced material came from blood. The receptor set was obtained from a woman between 50 and 59 years old with Graves' hyperthyroidism that later progressed to Graves' ophthalmopathy.

The chain combines TRBV4-1 with TRBJ2-2; D ambiguous. V was cut by 2 bases and J by 4 bases, with 11 bases left in between. The CDR3 is made up of 15 amino acids. CDR1 and CDR2 (germline): MGHRA, YSYEKL. CDR3 sequence: CASSQSPDGTGELFF. The CDR3, as DNA: TGCGCCAGCAGCCAAAGCCCCGACGGCACCGGGGAGCTGTTTTTT.

Remarks on this clonotype: One base away lies a much larger clone, so this may be a sequencing read error. The rearrangement joins TRBV12-3 or TRBV12-4 to TRBJ2-7; TRBD2 might be the D (6 bases). Trimming stripped 6 bases from V and 10 bases from J, with 19 bases between. The CDR3 length is 13 residues. CDR3: CASRITSSEAQYF. The CDR3 DNA reads as TGTGCCAGCAGGATCACTAGCTCAGAGGCCCAGTACTTC.

This clonotype has ten or more counts. The chain couples TRBV28 to TRBJ2-7; TRBD2 might be the D (5 bases). Germline V gene data show CDR1 as MDHEN and CDR2 as SYDVKM. V lost 7 bases and J lost 5, with 21 bases in between. This CDR3 is 15 amino acids long. CDR3 sequence: CASIGFSGGPHEQYF. The CDR3 DNA reads TGTGCCAGCATCGGGTTCAGCGGCGGTCCCCACGAGCAGTACTTC. Full variable domain (missing parts from reference TRBV28 and TRBJ2-7): DVKVTQSSRYLVKRTGEKVFLECVQDMDHENMFWYRQDPGLGLRLIYFSYDVKMKEKGDIPEGYSVSREKKERFSLILESASTNQTSMYLCASIGFSGGPHEQYFGPGTRLTVT.

Ten or more counts support this clonotype. The V and J genes are TRBV5-1 and TRBJ2-1; 8 nucleotides agree with TRBD2. Germline CDR1 reads SGHRS; CDR2 reads YFSETQ. With 1 base clipped from V and 7 bases from J, the junction kept 7 bases outside the gene matches. The CDR3 has 15 residues. CDR3 bases: TGCGCCAGCAGCTTGTACCGGGAGGGAAGAAATGAGCAGTTCTTC. Protein: CASSLYREGRNEQFF.

This clonotype was counted a single time. The genes are TRBV2 and TRBJ2-3, with 11 bases fitting TRBD2. With V trimmed by 6 bases and J by 1 base, 6 bases remained unmatched. The CDR3 loop spans 16 amino acids. Germline CDR1 SNHLY, CDR2 FYNNEI. CDR3 sequence reads: CASRRGLAVRTDTQYF. CDR3 sequence (DNA): TGTGCCAGCAGAAGGGGACTAGCGGTTCGCACAGATACGCAGTATTTT.

The rearrangement joins TRBV4-1 to TRBJ2-7, with 13 bases identical to TRBD2. V shed 4 bases, J shed 3 bases, and the junction held 3 bases outside the gene matches. The CDR3 has 15 residues. Germline V gives CDR1 MGHRA, CDR2 YSYEKL. CDR3 region: CASSLRTSGGYEQYF. CDR3 in DNA: TGCGCCAGCAGCCTGCGGACTAGCGGGGGCTACGAGCAGTACTTC.

This clonotype was seen repeatedly, ten times or more. The chain links TRBV3-1 to TRBJ2-3; possibly TRBD1 for D (6 bases). V was shortened by 4 bases and J by 2 bases, with 16 bases between the two germline ends. Germline values: CDR1 LGHDT, CDR2 YNNKEL (reference sequence). The CDR3 sequence is 16 residues long. As DNA, the CDR3 is TGTGCCAGCAGCCCCCGGGACACACTAAACACAGATACGCAGTATTTT. It is translated as CASSPRDTLNTDTQYF.

This clonotype was counted at least ten times. This chain uses TRBV11-2 with TRBJ1-2; unclear D gene. Per germline, CDR1 SGHAT and CDR2 FQNNGV. This CDR3 region has 13 residues. V lost 6 bases and J lost 8, with 16 bases in between. CDR3: CASRRRTTEGYTF. The CDR3 nucleotides read TGTGCCAGCAGACGGCGTACGACCGAGGGCTACACCTTC. Full variable domain (missing parts from reference TRBV11-2 and TRBJ1-2): EAGVAQSPRYKIIEKRQSVAFWCNPISGHATLYWYQQILGQGPKLLIQFQNNGVVDDSQLPKDRFSAERLKGVDSTLKIQPAKLEDSAVYLCASRRRTTEGYTFGSGTRLTVV.

J is TRBJ2-1 and V is TRBV18; TRBD2 aligns across 7 bases. Germline trimming cut 4 bases from V and 8 bases from J; bases unmatched to any gene: 5. Per the germline V gene, CDR1 is KGHSH and CDR2 is LQKENI. The CDR3 runs to 13 residues. In DNA form, the CDR3 reads TGTGCCAGCTCACTGTCGAGCGGGGATGAGCAGTTCTTC. This sequence encodes CASSLSSGDEQFF.

This clonotype came up a few times. The J gene is TRBJ1-6, the V gene TRBV20-1, with D tentatively TRBD1 (6 bases). This CDR3 contains 16 residues. V was shortened by 6 bases and J by 5 bases, with 20 bases between the two germline ends. Germline CDR1 reads DFQATT; CDR2 reads SNEGSKA (reference sequence). The CDR3: CSARPPGGGNNSPLHF. CDR3 DNA: TGCAGTGCCAGACCCCCTGGGGGCGGAAATAATTCACCCCTCCACTTT.

The V gene is TRBV4-2, the J gene TRBJ2-7, with a possible D match to TRBD1 (5 bases). This CDR3 contains 13 residues. Germline V gene data show CDR1 as LGHNA and CDR2 as YNFKEQ. Trimming removed 4 bases from V and 7 bases from J, with 14 bases in between. The CDR3 here is CASSPTGAREQYF. Here the CDR3 DNA reads TGTGCCAGCAGCCCGACTGGGGCTCGAGAGCAGTACTTC.

This clonotype was seen many times. This chain links TRBV20-1 with TRBJ1-1; D remains ambiguous. Germline assignment: CDR1 DFQATT and CDR2 SNEGSKA (reference sequence). The CDR3 has 12 residues. Trimming stripped 6 bases from V and 1 base from J, with 9 bases between. The CDR3 DNA is TGCAGTGCCCGTCGGACGAACACTGAAGCTTTCTTT. Amino acids: CSARRTNTEAFF.

This clonotype was detected ten times or more. The rearrangement uses TRBV30 and TRBJ1-5; D gene ambiguous. Per the germline V gene, CDR1 is GTSNPN and CDR2 is SVGIG (reference sequence). The CDR3 is 14 residues long. Trimming stripped 2 bases from V and 2 bases from J, with 10 bases between. The CDR3 region is CAWSSWTGNQPQHF. CDR3 nucleotides: TGTGCCTGGAGTTCCTGGACGGGCAATCAGCCCCAGCATTTT. The complete variable domain, with remaining parts taken from reference TRBV30 and TRBJ1-5, reads SQTIHQWPATLVQPVGSPLSLECTVEGTSNPNLYWYRQAAGRGLQLLFYSVGIGQISSEVPQNLSASRPQDRQFILSSKKLLLSDSGFYLCAWSSWTGNQPQHFGDGTRLSIL.

The rearrangement uses TRBV29-1 and TRBJ1-1; possible D gene TRBD1, 6 bases. CDR1 is SQVTM, CDR2 ANQGSEA, per germline. CDR3 length: 13 residues. Trimming left V 7 bases short and J 4 bases short, with 16 bases between. This CDR3 is CSGCARGLTEAFF. The DNA for the CDR3 is TGCAGCGGATGTGCCCGGGGGCTCACTGAAGCTTTCTTT.

The sample holds many counts of this clonotype. V and J are TRBV19 and TRBJ2-1; D perhaps matches TRBD2 (6 bases). In germline, CDR1 is LNHDA, CDR2 SQIVND (reference sequence). CDR3 length: 15 residues. Trimming removed 4 bases at V and 4 bases at J, with 14 bases between. Here the CDR3 DNA reads TGTGCCAGTAGTAGGACTAAAGGTCTTTACAATGAGCAGTTCTTC. It yields the protein CASSRTKGLYNEQFF.

This clonotype appeared many times. The chain couples TRBV10-3 to TRBJ1-2, with D unresolved. This CDR3 comprises 13 residues. V was pared by 4 bases and J by 5 bases, with 11 bases between. Germline loops: CDR1 ENHRY, CDR2 SYGVKD. The CDR3 loop is CAISVEQLYGYTF. The CDR3 bases are TGTGCCATCAGTGTGGAACAGCTTTATGGCTACACCTTC.

In its sample, this clonotype was seen many times. The chain joins TRBV24-1 to TRBJ2-7; a weak D match, TRBD1 (5 bases). The germline gives CDR1 KGHDR, CDR2 SFDVKD. The CDR3 sequence is 13 residues long. V was cut by 9 bases and J by 0 bases, with 11 bases left in between. The CDR3 DNA follows: TGTGCCACCGCTGCGGACACCTCCTACGAGCAGTACTTC. Its translation: CATAADTSYEQYF.

This clonotype was found a few times. The chain employs TRBV20-1 and TRBJ2-3, with 7 bases that match TRBD2. The CDR3 runs 14 residues. The junction had 7 bases not matched to a gene; V was cut back by 6 bases and J by 1 base. The germline CDR1 and CDR2 sequences are DFQATT and SNEGSKA (reference sequence). The CDR3 nucleotides are TGCAGTGCCGAGGGTGCGGGAGGCACAGATACGCAGTATTTT. Residues: CSAEGAGGTDTQYF.

Note on this clonotype: No conserved phenylalanine or tryptophan ends this CDR3, so it is likely a read error. The chain recombines TRBV28 with TRBJ2-5; D is uncertain. The CDR3 length is 14 residues. V lost 5 bases to trimming and J lost 1 base, with 11 bases between them. Germline CDR1 is MDHEN and CDR2 is SYDVKM. The CDR3: CASSPRQVQETQYL. The CDR3 DNA sequence: TGTGCCAGCAGTCCTCGACAAGTCCAAGAGACCCAGTACCTC.

This clonotype showed up many times. This chain joins TRBV14 and TRBJ2-1; possible D gene TRBD2, 5 bases. Looked up from germline, CDR1 is SGHDN and CDR2 is FVKESK. The CDR3 consists of 15 residues. Deletions cut 0 bases from V and 8 bases from J, with 14 bases between. The chain's CDR3 is CASSQDIIGVDEQFF. The DNA of the CDR3 is TGTGCCAGCAGCCAAGATATTATCGGGGTCGATGAGCAGTTCTTC.

This clonotype was seen only a few times. The J gene is TRBJ1-4, the V gene TRBV14; no reliable D call. The V gene lost 4 bases and the J gene lost 0 bases, with 12 bases spanning the gap. The germline CDR1 and CDR2 sequences are SGHDN and FVKESK. The CDR3 runs to 16 residues. The CDR3 spells CASSLVGQTTNEKLFF. The CDR3 region has the DNA TGTGCCAGCAGCCTCGTAGGGCAGACAACTAATGAAAAACTGTTTTTT. Full variable domain (remainder filled in from reference TRBV14 and TRBJ1-4): EAGVTQFPSHSVIEKGQTVTLRCDPISGHDNLYWYRRVMGKEIKFLLHFVKESKQDESGMPNNRFLAERTGGTYSTLKVQPAELEDSGVYFCASSLVGQTTNEKLFFGSGTQLSVL.

The rearrangement joins TRBV24-1 to TRBJ2-3; TRBD1 aligns across 9 bases. CDR1 and CDR2 (germline): KGHDR, SFDVKD. V dropped 9 bases and J dropped 6; count of bases not matched to a gene: 6. The length of the CDR3 is 13 residues. DNA of the CDR3: TGTGCCACCGGGGGACAGGGAGGTGATACGCAGTATTTT. Translating gives CATGGQGGDTQYF.

This clonotype has ten or more counts. The V and J genes are TRBV20-1 and TRBJ2-7; unclear D gene. The CDR3 runs to 12 residues. Looked up from germline, CDR1 is DFQATT and CDR2 is SNEGSKA (reference sequence). Between the trimmed V and J ends, which lost 3 bases and 3 bases, there was a span of 9 bases. The CDR3 DNA sequence: TGCAGTGCTAGGGAAGTTAGCTACGAGCAGTACTTC. This translates into CSAREVSYEQYF.

This chain uses TRBV10-3 with TRBJ1-3; 9 nucleotides align to TRBD1. The germline V gene has CDR1 ENHRY and CDR2 SYGVKD. Trimming took 10 bases from V and 7 from J; bases not matched to a gene: 2. This CDR3 is built from 11 residues. As DNA, the CDR3 is TGTGCCACGGGACAGGGCAACACCATATATTTT. This sequence encodes CATGQGNTIYF.

This clonotype was seen at least ten times. This rearrangement joins TRBV2 to TRBJ1-2; possibly TRBD1 for D (5 bases). Germline V CDR1 and CDR2: SNHLY, FYNNEI. This CDR3 has 15 amino acids. Trimming shortened V by 7 bases and J by 8 bases, and 23 bases separated the two germline ends. The CDR3 here is CASTVEGTATRGYTF. In nucleotides, the CDR3 is TGTGCCAGCACCGTGGAAGGGACCGCTACCAGGGGCTACACCTTC.